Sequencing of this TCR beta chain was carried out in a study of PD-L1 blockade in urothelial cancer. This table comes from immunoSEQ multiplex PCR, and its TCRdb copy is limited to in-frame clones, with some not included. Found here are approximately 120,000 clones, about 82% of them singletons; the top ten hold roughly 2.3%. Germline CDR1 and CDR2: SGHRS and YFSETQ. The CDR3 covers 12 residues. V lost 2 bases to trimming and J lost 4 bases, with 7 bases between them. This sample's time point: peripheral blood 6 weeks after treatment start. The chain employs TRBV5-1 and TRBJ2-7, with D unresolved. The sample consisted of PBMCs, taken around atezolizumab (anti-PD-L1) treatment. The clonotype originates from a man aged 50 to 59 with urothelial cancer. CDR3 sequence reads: CASSLFGYEQYF. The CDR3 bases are TGCGCCAGCAGCTTATTCGGTTACGAGCAGTACTTC.